This T cell receptor beta chain was recovered during a study of T-cell reconstitution after alpha-beta-depleted transplantation in children. The V gene end was trimmed by 2 bases and the J gene end by 4 bases; junction bases not matched to a gene: 7. The CDR3 consists of 15 residues. Germline V CDR1 and CDR2: MNHEY, SVGAGI. Note on this clonotype: Its antigen is undetermined.

It was with unique molecular identifiers that the TCRbeta library was prepared. TCRdb used MiXCR to reprocess the PCR reads, holding one entry per CDR3 protein. This sample yields about 870,000 distinct CDR3 sequences, of which around 15% are seen a single time; approximately 5% belongs to the top ten. Study outcomes and limitations: Where alpha-beta T cells came from about two months after transplant was reportedly several hundred expanded graft clones. The study traced high day-60 TCRbeta diversity in some patients to surviving recipient T cells and thymic progenitors. Hyperexpanded clones declined; after one year, newly produced T cells mostly supplied diversity.

The sequencing used PBMCs, mostly from graft donor cells, collected 360 days after TCRalphabeta/CD19-depleted stem cell transplant. This TCR was recovered from a male patient younger than 18 who had a stem cell transplant for acute lymphoblastic leukemia, so the T cells may come from the graft donor. V is TRBV6-5 and J is TRBJ2-7; 8 bases agree with TRBD1. CDR3 in DNA: TGTGCCAGCAGTTACCAAGGACAGGGAGGTTACGAGCAGTACTTC. It yields the protein CASSYQGQGGYEQYF.